The rows below give T cell receptor beta chains drawn from one sample of a study of identical twins. Using its own MiXCR run on the 5' RACE reads, TCRdb lists one record per CDR3 protein. The sample yields fewer than 550,000 distinct CDR3 sequences, approximately 14% seen once. This sample also appeared in a second study, on yellow fever vaccine responses in identical twins.

Sequenced material: CD4+ T cells sorted from blood. Every receptor here comes from a woman aged 18-29 years in good health. Both conserved end residues are trimmed from each CDR3.

v_gene: TRBV7-8
j_gene: TRBJ2-5
CDR3aa: ASSMDRGRRETQY

v_gene: TRBV5-1
j_gene: TRBJ2-5
CDR3aa: ASSPGPPARETQY

v_gene: TRBV11-2
j_gene: TRBJ2-6
CDR3aa: ASTQRNSGANVLT

v_gene: TRBV7-7
j_gene: TRBJ2-5
CDR3aa: ASSFQGEETQY

v_gene: TRBV5-4
j_gene: TRBJ2-3
CDR3aa: ASSWGTSGAPLGTDTQY

v_gene: TRBV5-1
j_gene: TRBJ1-1
CDR3aa: ASSPGTGGPEAF

v_gene: TRBV12-3/TRBV12-4
j_gene: TRBJ1-2
CDR3aa: ASSYRTGGYGYT

v_gene: TRBV19
j_gene: TRBJ1-1
CDR3aa: ASSIGTGITEAF

v_gene: TRBV4-1
j_gene: TRBJ1-6
CDR3aa: ASSQWTGSYNSPLH

v_gene: TRBV20-1
j_gene: TRBJ2-7
CDR3aa: SARDWSSGSTSYEQY

v_gene: TRBV7-9
j_gene: TRBJ2-7
CDR3aa: ASSPTRDLSYEQY

v_gene: TRBV12-3/TRBV12-4
j_gene: TRBJ1-5
CDR3aa: ASSLGVNQPQH

v_gene: TRBV7-7
j_gene: TRBJ2-2
CDR3aa: ASSSRAGVIPGELF

v_gene: TRBV4-1
j_gene: TRBJ2-7
CDR3aa: ASSQDSRDRGYEQY

v_gene: TRBV4-2
j_gene: TRBJ2-1
CDR3aa: ASSQAYSRGNEQF

v_gene: TRBV4-1
j_gene: TRBJ1-5
CDR3aa: ASSQDGPRQGPNPPQH

v_gene: TRBV6-1
j_gene: TRBJ2-3
CDR3aa: ASSRDRVRTDTQY

v_gene: TRBV13
j_gene: TRBJ1-1
CDR3aa: ASSLAGLHTEAF

v_gene: TRBV7-6
j_gene: TRBJ2-5
CDR3aa: ASSLAPGQGTLGETQY

v_gene: TRBV20-1
j_gene: TRBJ2-1
CDR3aa: SARVGLAGVEQF

v_gene: TRBV14
j_gene: TRBJ2-1
CDR3aa: ASSPGAGTAFYNEQF

v_gene: TRBV20-1
j_gene: TRBJ1-1
CDR3aa: SAPGWQTGNTEAF

v_gene: TRBV7-7
j_gene: TRBJ2-2
CDR3aa: ASSATGVGTGELF

v_gene: TRBV20-1
j_gene: TRBJ2-5
CDR3aa: SASQGAETQY

v_gene: TRBV29-1
j_gene: TRBJ2-3
CDR3aa: SVEKLAGTDTQY

v_gene: TRBV5-8
j_gene: TRBJ1-1
CDR3aa: ASSFFRGGLHTEAF

v_gene: TRBV4-1
j_gene: TRBJ1-1
CDR3aa: ASSQDWTENTEAF

v_gene: TRBV14
j_gene: TRBJ2-1
CDR3aa: ASSRLLAKNTNEQF

v_gene: TRBV9
j_gene: TRBJ2-2
CDR3aa: ASSVASVGSGITGELF

v_gene: TRBV5-1
j_gene: TRBJ2-5
CDR3aa: ASSLASPSETQY

v_gene: TRBV7-9
j_gene: TRBJ2-5
CDR3aa: ASSHDFPTRGAQY

v_gene: TRBV12-3/TRBV12-4
j_gene: TRBJ2-1
CDR3aa: ASSTGGTGDNEQF

v_gene: TRBV7-2
j_gene: TRBJ2-7
CDR3aa: ASSLVLSSSYEQY

v_gene: TRBV7-9
j_gene: TRBJ2-2
CDR3aa: ASRGLAIAGELF

v_gene: TRBV11-2
j_gene: TRBJ1-2
CDR3aa: ANNTYSGGYT

v_gene: TRBV4-2
j_gene: TRBJ1-6
CDR3aa: ASSSGDRKGYSPLH

v_gene: TRBV3-1
j_gene: TRBJ1-1
CDR3aa: ASSQDAGANTEAF

v_gene: TRBV15
j_gene: TRBJ2-1
CDR3aa: ATSSGGLRSHEQF

v_gene: TRBV5-6
j_gene: TRBJ2-1
CDR3aa: ASSSSVWSQSGNEQF

v_gene: TRBV3-1
j_gene: TRBJ1-5
CDR3aa: ASSYSTGNQPQH

v_gene: TRBV14
j_gene: TRBJ2-3
CDR3aa: ASSRRELAGGTDTQY

v_gene: TRBV12-3/TRBV12-4
j_gene: TRBJ2-5
CDR3aa: ASRLAGVTTQY

v_gene: TRBV24-1
j_gene: TRBJ2-5
CDR3aa: ATSGGRYQETQY